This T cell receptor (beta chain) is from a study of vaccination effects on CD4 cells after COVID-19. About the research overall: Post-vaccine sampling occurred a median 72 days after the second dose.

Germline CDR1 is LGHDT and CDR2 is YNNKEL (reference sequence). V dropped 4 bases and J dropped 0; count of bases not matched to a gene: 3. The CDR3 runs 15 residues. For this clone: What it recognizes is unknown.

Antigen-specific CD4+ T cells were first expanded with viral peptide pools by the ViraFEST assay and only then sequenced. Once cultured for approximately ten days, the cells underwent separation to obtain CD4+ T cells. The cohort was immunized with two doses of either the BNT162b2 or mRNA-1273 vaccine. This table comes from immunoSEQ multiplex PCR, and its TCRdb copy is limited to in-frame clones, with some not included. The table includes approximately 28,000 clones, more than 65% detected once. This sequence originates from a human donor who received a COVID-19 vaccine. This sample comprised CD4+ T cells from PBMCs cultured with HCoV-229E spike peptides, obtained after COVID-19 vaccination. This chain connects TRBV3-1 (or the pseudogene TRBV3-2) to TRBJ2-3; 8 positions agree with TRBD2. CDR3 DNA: TGTGCCAGCAGCCGGAGCGGGGGAAGCACAGATACGCAGTATTTT. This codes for CASSRSGGSTDTQYF.